This T cell receptor (beta chain) was documented in a study of shared clonotypes between healthy human individuals. In this sample, this clone turned up a few times. Only in-frame clones appear in the TCRdb table, and some are missing; sequencing was by immunoSEQ multiplex PCR. Among 950,000 to 1,300,000 clones, around 76% were seen once, and the ten largest hold less than 1.5%. Germline values: CDR1 SGHTA, CDR2 FQGNSA. The CDR3 covers 15 residues. V lost 3 bases and J 0 bases, leaving 6 bases between the germline ends. V gene TRBV7-2 combines with J gene TRBJ2-6; D is undetermined. This TCR came from a man between 18 and 29 years old in good health. The specimen sequenced was memory CD4+ T cells sorted from blood. The subset denotes: CD45RA-negative fraction. CDR3 sequence reads: CASSFPHSGANVLTF. The CDR3 nucleotides read TGTGCCAGCAGCTTTCCACACTCTGGGGCCAACGTCCTGACTTTC.